This T cell receptor beta chain is from a study of CD8 T cells in Susac syndrome. General study findings and limits: The number of individuals included in the study's TCR sequencing and HLA analysis was acknowledged as relatively small.

RNA totalling 0.5 to 1 ug underwent reverse transcription with random hexamers. By means of immunoSEQ multiplex PCR, TCR beta CDR3 spanning 54 Vbeta and 13 Jbeta underwent amplification. A single record per CDR3 protein comes from TCRdb applying MiXCR to the immunoSEQ multiplex PCR reads. The data show 100,000 to 150,000 distinct CDR3 sequences, 85% to 95% seen once. Sequencing of TCR beta drew on CD8+ and CD4+ T cells from blood. Included as multiple sclerosis controls were treatment-naive patients who had stable or active relapsing-remitting disease. For this clonotype: Antigen unknown.

The sample taken for sequencing was CD8+ T cells from PBMCs. The receptor's source is a human donor with multiple sclerosis.

The CDR3 DNA follows: TGTGCCTGGAGTTCAGGACAGGGGAGCACCTACGAGCAGTACTTC. Protein sequence: CAWSSGQGSTYEQYF. The chain combines TRBV30 with TRBJ2-7; the match to TRBD1 covers 9 bases. V was pared by 2 bases and J by 2 bases, with 7 bases of the junction left unmatched. Looked up from germline, CDR1 is GTSNPN and CDR2 is SVGIG (reference sequence). The CDR3 is 15 amino acids.